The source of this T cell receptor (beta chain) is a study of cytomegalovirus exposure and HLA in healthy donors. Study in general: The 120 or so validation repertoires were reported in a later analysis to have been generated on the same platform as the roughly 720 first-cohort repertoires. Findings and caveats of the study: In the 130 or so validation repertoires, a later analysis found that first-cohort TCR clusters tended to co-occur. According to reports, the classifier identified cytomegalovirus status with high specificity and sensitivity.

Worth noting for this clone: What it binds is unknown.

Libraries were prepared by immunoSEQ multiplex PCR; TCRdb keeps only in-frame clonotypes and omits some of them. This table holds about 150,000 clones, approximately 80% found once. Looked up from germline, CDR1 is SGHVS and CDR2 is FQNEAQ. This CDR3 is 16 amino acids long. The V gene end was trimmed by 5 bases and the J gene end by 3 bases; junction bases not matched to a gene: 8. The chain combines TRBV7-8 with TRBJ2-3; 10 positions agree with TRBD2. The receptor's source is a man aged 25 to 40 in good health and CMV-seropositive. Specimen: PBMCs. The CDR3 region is CASSQGAGGPTDTQYF. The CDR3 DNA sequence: TGTGCCAGCAGCCAGGGAGCGGGAGGGCCGACAGATACGCAGTATTTT.